Below, 22 T cell receptor beta chains from the same sample are listed, as sequenced in a study of graft-versus-host responses after intestinal transplantation. These receptors have no known antigen. Clones were sequenced by immunoSEQ multiplex PCR, and TCRdb holds only the in-frame ones, with some missing. The data contain roughly 120,000 clones, less than 95% of them singletons. Here the sequenced sample was unstimulated CD4+ T cells sorted from spleen or lymph node cells, taken before intestinal transplant. These TCRs come from a human donor who received an intestinal transplant.

This rearrangement joins TRBV10-2 to TRBJ2-5; 7 bases map to TRBD2. Germline loops: CDR1 WSHSY, CDR2 SAAADI. The CDR3 is 16 amino acids. The V segment lost 4 bases and the J segment 5 bases; nucleotides outside the gene matches: 13. The CDR3 sequence is CASSAAPKAGYETQYF. In DNA form, the CDR3 reads TGCGCCAGCAGTGCAGCCCCCAAAGCGGGGTATGAGACCCAGTACTTC.

The chain recombines TRBV6-5 with TRBJ2-1; D may be TRBD2 (5 bases). CDR1 and CDR2 from the germline V gene are MNHEY and SVGAGI. Trimming cost V 6 bases and J 6 bases, with 18 bases left between them. The CDR3 has 15 residues. Written as DNA, the CDR3 is TGTGCCAGCAGGCTGGACTCCCAGGTGGGCAATGAGCAGTTCTTC. Its protein product is CASRLDSQVGNEQFF.

The chain joins TRBV5-4 to TRBJ1-2; 8 bases align to TRBD1. Looked up from germline, CDR1 is SGHNT and CDR2 is YYREEE (reference sequence). V lost 4 bases and J lost 6; bases outside the gene matches: 5. The CDR3 contains 13 residues. The CDR3 protein is CASSRDRSHGYTF. For the CDR3, the DNA is TGTGCCAGCAGCCGGGACAGGAGCCATGGCTACACCTTC.

V usage is TRBV28 and J usage is TRBJ1-3; possibly TRBD1 for D (5 bases). Germline-derived CDR1 and CDR2 are MDHEN and SYDVKM. This CDR3 region has 15 residues. V lost 6 bases, J lost 0 bases, and 12 bases lay in between. DNA of the CDR3: TGTGCCAGCAGCGGGCGGGGCCCCTCTGGAAACACCATATATTTT. This sequence encodes CASSGRGPSGNTIYF.

This chain links TRBV2 with TRBJ2-7; 7 nucleotides match TRBD1. V was pared by 10 bases and J by 0 bases, with 9 bases of the junction left unmatched. Germline assignment: CDR1 SNHLY and CDR2 FYNNEI. The CDR3 spans 14 residues. The CDR3 reads CAIERRTGSYEQYF. CDR3 coding DNA: TGTGCCATAGAGAGGAGGACAGGCTCCTACGAGCAGTACTTC.

The chain is built from TRBV7-2 and TRBJ2-7; tentatively, D is TRBD1 (6 bases). V lost 5 bases and J lost 1, with 12 bases in between. Germline CDR1 and CDR2: SGHTA and FQGNSA. The CDR3 contains 14 residues. CDR3 nucleotide sequence: TGTGCCAGCAGCCCCGGACAGTCTTCCTACGAGCAGTACTTC. As protein: CASSPGQSSYEQYF.

The CDR3 DNA reads TGTGCCAGCAGTTACGGCCAGACTAACTATGGCTACACCTTC. Translated, it gives CASSYGQTNYGYTF. The chain couples TRBV6-5 to TRBJ1-2; D is undetermined. This CDR3 has 14 residues. The V end lost 2 bases, the J end lost 0 bases, and 7 bases lay between the germline ends. Per the germline V gene, CDR1 is MNHEY and CDR2 is SVGAGI.

The rearrangement links TRBV28 to TRBJ2-3; D not resolved. The germline V gene encodes CDR1 MDHEN and CDR2 SYDVKM. Between the trimmed V and J ends, which lost 5 bases and 9 bases, there was a span of 15 bases. The CDR3 spans 13 residues. CDR3 coding DNA: TGTGCCAGCAGTCGCCTCAAACTGGGCACGCAGTATTTT. This gives the protein CASSRLKLGTQYF.

This clone was detected only once. The chain recombines TRBV5-4 with TRBJ1-5; weak D call: TRBD1 (6 bases). The V gene lost 0 bases and the J gene lost 5 bases, with 6 bases spanning the gap. The CDR3 is 13 amino acids. Germline V CDR1 and CDR2: SGHNT, YYREEE (reference sequence). For the CDR3, the DNA is TGTGCCAGCAGCTTGGACAGGGATCAGCCCCAGCATTTT. It encodes CASSLDRDQPQHF.

The chain employs TRBV30 and TRBJ2-1; TRBD1 agrees at 12 bases. The V and J ends lost 3 bases and 4 bases, in that order; junction bases with no gene match: 4. In germline, CDR1 is GTSNPN, CDR2 SVGIG (reference sequence). This CDR3 has 15 residues. CDR3 nucleotides: TGTGCCTGGAGAGAGGGACAGGGGGCGTACAATGAGCAGTTCTTC. Amino acid sequence: CAWREGQGAYNEQFF.

The chain uses TRBV19 and TRBJ1-2, with D perhaps TRBD1 (5 bases). The germline gives CDR1 LNHDA, CDR2 SQIVND (reference sequence). V shed 4 bases and J shed 4 bases, with 13 bases lying between them. The CDR3 sequence is 14 residues long. The CDR3 bases are TGTGCCAGTAGTAGAGGGGAGGGGATCTATGGCTACACCTTC. Its translation is CASSRGEGIYGYTF.

The sample holds one count of this clone. This chain connects TRBV28 to TRBJ2-7; 7 nucleotides line up with TRBD1. Germline CDR1 and CDR2: MDHEN and SYDVKM. This CDR3 region has 16 residues. Trimming removed 5 bases from V and 1 base from J; junction bases left unmatched: 11. DNA for the CDR3: TGTGCCAGCAGTCCCCCCGGGACAGCAAGATCCTACGAGCAGTACTTC. Its protein product is CASSPPGTARSYEQYF. Using reference TRBV28 and TRBJ2-7 for the parts outside the CDR3, the full variable domain is DVKVTQSSRYLVKRTGEKVFLECVQDMDHENMFWYRQDPGLGLRLIYFSYDVKMKEKGDIPEGYSVSREKKERFSLILESASTNQTSMYLCASSPPGTARSYEQYFGPGTRLTVT.

This clone was counted a single time. The chain recombines TRBV2 with TRBJ2-5; TRBD2 aligns across 9 bases. Germline loops: CDR1 SNHLY, CDR2 FYNNEI. This CDR3 contains 15 residues. V lost 5 bases and J lost 0; bases outside the gene matches: 4. The CDR3, as DNA: TGTGCCAGCAGTTCTACTAGCGGGTACCAAGAGACCCAGTACTTC. Translation: CASSSTSGYQETQYF.

The J gene is TRBJ2-3, the V gene TRBV5-4; weak D call: TRBD2 (5 bases). Trimming took off 9 bases at V and 2 bases at J, with 10 bases between the two ends. The CDR3 is made up of 12 amino acids. Looked up from germline, CDR1 is SGHNT and CDR2 is YYREEE (reference sequence). The DNA for the CDR3 is TGTGCCACTCGGACTTTCACAGATACGCAGTATTTT. Its translation is CATRTFTDTQYF.

The V call is TRBV2, the J call TRBJ2-7; 9 positions agree with TRBD2. The CDR3 totals 18 residues. Germline loops: CDR1 SNHLY, CDR2 FYNNEI. With 0 bases clipped from V and 2 bases from J, the junction kept 11 bases outside the gene matches. The CDR3 sequence: CASSEALPRLAVTYEQYF. For the CDR3, the DNA is TGTGCCAGCAGTGAAGCGCTTCCGAGACTAGCGGTGACCTACGAGCAGTACTTC.

This chain joins TRBV15 and TRBJ2-1, with D possibly TRBD2 on 5 matching bases. Germline values: CDR1 LNHNV, CDR2 YYDKDF (reference sequence). The CDR3 loop spans 12 amino acids. V lost 2 bases and J lost 7, with 6 bases in between. CDR3 DNA sequence: TGTGCCACCAGCAGACTAGCAAATGAGCAGTTCTTC. As protein: CATSRLANEQFF.

The chain has TRBV7-9 and TRBJ2-7; 7 bases map to TRBD2. Germline CDR1 and CDR2: SEHNR and FQNEAQ (reference sequence). The junction had 7 bases not matched to a gene; V was cut back by 5 bases and J by 0 bases. The CDR3 contains 15 residues. The CDR3 DNA follows: TGTGCCAGCAGCCTAAGCGGGGCGAGCTCCTACGAGCAGTACTTC. It specifies CASSLSGASSYEQYF.

The V gene is TRBV7-6, the J gene TRBJ2-5; TRBD2 matches 12 bases. Looked up from germline, CDR1 is SGHVS and CDR2 is FNYEAQ. Losses at the gene ends were 2 bases for V and 5 bases for J; bases not matched to a gene: 0. The CDR3 has 14 residues. In DNA, the CDR3 is TGTGCCAGCAGCTTACTAGCGGGGGGGGAGACCCAGTACTTC. Protein sequence: CASSLLAGGETQYF.

This chain links TRBV6-6 with TRBJ2-2, with 8 bases aligning to TRBD2. Germline values: CDR1 MNHNY, CDR2 SVGAGI (reference sequence). The junction had 4 bases not matched to a gene; V was cut back by 3 bases and J by 4 bases. The length of the CDR3 is 15 residues. CDR3 sequence (DNA): TGTGCCAGCAGTTATTCGGGGGGGAGCACCGGGGAGCTGTTTTTT. Residues: CASSYSGGSTGELFF.

The V gene is TRBV4-3, the J gene TRBJ2-7; 9 bases match TRBD2. The CDR3 is made up of 15 amino acids. Germline lookup yields CDR1 LGHNA and CDR2 YSLEER. V shed 1 base and J 3 bases; nucleotides not matched to a gene: 4. For the CDR3, the DNA is TGCGCCAGCAGCCAAGGACTAGCGGCCTTCTACGAGCAGTACTTC. Its protein product is CASSQGLAAFYEQYF.

This clone was seen a single time. This rearrangement joins TRBV5-1 to TRBJ2-5; a weak D match, TRBD1 (6 bases). Germline loops: CDR1 SGHRS, CDR2 YFSETQ. CDR3 length: 14 residues. V was trimmed by 0 bases and J by 4 bases, leaving 10 bases between them. This CDR3 reads CASSLALRGETQYF. The CDR3 DNA follows: TGCGCCAGCAGCTTGGCCCTCAGGGGAGAGACCCAGTACTTC.

This rearrangement joins TRBV11-2 to TRBJ2-7; TRBD1 agrees at 7 bases. V was pared by 1 base and J by 2 bases, with 8 bases of the junction left unmatched. The length of the CDR3 is 16 residues. Germline V gene sequence: CDR1 SGHAT, CDR2 FQNNGV. This CDR3 is CASSLGTGATPYEQYF. The CDR3 region has the DNA TGTGCCAGCAGCTTAGGAACAGGGGCAACCCCCTACGAGCAGTACTTC.